Below, 3 T cell receptor beta chains from the same sample are listed, as sequenced in a study of T cell responses to AZD1222 COVID-19 vaccine. The protocol was immunoSEQ multiplex PCR, while the TCRdb copy is restricted to in-frame clones and leaves out a portion. The data hold some 140,000 clones, with 86% observed a single time. The sample in question was peripheral blood, obtained on day 0 of MenACWY control vaccination. Receptors originate from an adult in good health.

The chain couples TRBV10-1 to TRBJ1-4, with D possibly matching TRBD1 (5 bases). The CDR3 totals 11 residues. Germline V gene sequence: CDR1 WNHNN, CDR2 SYGVQD (reference sequence). The ends were cut back, 4 bases at V and 8 bases at J, with 5 bases in the middle. The CDR3, as DNA: TGCGCCAGCAGTGCAGGGGAAAAACTGTTTTTT. Translating it yields CASSAGEKLFF.

V is TRBV4-1 and J is TRBJ1-5, with D possibly TRBD1 on 6 matching bases. With 0 bases removed from V and 4 bases from J, the gap between germline ends came to 16 bases. The CDR3 consists of 17 residues. CDR1 is MGHRA, CDR2 YSYEKL, per germline. The CDR3 coding sequence is TGCGCCAGCAGCCAAGACCCCCCAGGGGCCCCTAATCAGCCCCAGCATTTT. Protein sequence: CASSQDPPGAPNQPQHF.

The V gene is TRBV9, the J gene TRBJ2-2, with D hard to call. V shed 2 bases and J shed 6 bases, with 5 bases lying between them. The CDR3 sequence is 12 residues long. Germline-derived CDR1 and CDR2 are SGDLS and YYNGEE. Here the CDR3 reads CASSVLAGELFF. CDR3 DNA sequence: TGTGCCAGCAGCGTCCTAGCCGGGGAGCTGTTTTTT.